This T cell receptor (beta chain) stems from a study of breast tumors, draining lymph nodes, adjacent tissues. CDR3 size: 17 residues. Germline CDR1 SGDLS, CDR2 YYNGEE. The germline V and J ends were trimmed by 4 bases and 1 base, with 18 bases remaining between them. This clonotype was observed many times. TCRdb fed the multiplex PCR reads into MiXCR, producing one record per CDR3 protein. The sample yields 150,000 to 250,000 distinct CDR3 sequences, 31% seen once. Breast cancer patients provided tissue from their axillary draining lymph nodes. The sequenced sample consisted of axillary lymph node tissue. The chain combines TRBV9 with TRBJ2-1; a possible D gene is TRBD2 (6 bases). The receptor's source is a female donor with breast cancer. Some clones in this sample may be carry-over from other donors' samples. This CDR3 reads CASSPDPRAGSYNEQFF. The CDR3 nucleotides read TGTGCCAGCAGCCCTGACCCCCGGGCGGGATCCTACAATGAGCAGTTCTTC.